The 20 T cell receptor beta chains reported below all come from one sample, sequenced in a study of cytomegalovirus exposure and HLA in healthy donors. With 60 Vbeta and 13 Jbeta primers, the PCR was carried out. Clones were sequenced by immunoSEQ multiplex PCR, and TCRdb holds only the in-frame ones, with some missing. The table lists roughly 140,000 clones, 78% of them singletons, with around 3% in the top ten. Material: PBMCs. The receptors shown here come from a man aged 40-50 years in good health and CMV-seropositive.

The chain links TRBV27 to TRBJ2-3, with 13 bases identical to TRBD2. Losses at the gene ends were 5 bases for V and 2 bases for J; bases not matched to a gene: 13. Germline V gene lookup returns CDR1 MNHEY and CDR2 SMNVEV (reference sequence). This CDR3 is 19 amino acids long. The CDR3 reads CASSPEGGLAGLNTDTQYF. The CDR3 DNA reads TGTGCCAGCAGTCCGGAAGGGGGACTAGCGGGATTAAACACAGATACGCAGTATTTT.

The chain uses TRBV9 and TRBJ2-1, with a tentative D call TRBD2 (5 bases). V shed 5 bases and J shed 6 bases, with 15 bases lying between them. The germline V gene encodes CDR1 SGDLS and CDR2 YYNGEE. The length of the CDR3 is 14 residues. This chain's CDR3 is CASSASSGLNEQFF. CDR3 nucleotides: TGTGCCAGCAGTGCCTCGAGCGGCCTCAATGAGCAGTTCTTC.

V usage is TRBV19 and J usage is TRBJ2-5, with D tentatively TRBD2 (7 bases). CDR1 and CDR2 (germline): LNHDA, SQIVND (reference sequence). The CDR3 has 12 amino acids. Trimming shortened V by 9 bases and J by 12 bases, and 20 bases separated the two germline ends. CDR3 amino acids: CARPRGGHFKYF. CDR3 DNA: TGTGCCAGACCGAGGGGGGGGCACTTTAAGTACTTC.

The chain couples TRBV10-2 to TRBJ2-7; D uncertain. V gave up 5 bases and J gave up 2 bases, with 7 bases separating them. Germline V gene data show CDR1 as WSHSY and CDR2 as SAAADI. The CDR3 loop spans 12 amino acids. The CDR3 protein is CASSRAPYEQYF. The CDR3 bases are TGCGCCAGCAGTAGAGCCCCCTACGAGCAGTACTTC.

This clone was seen a single time. The V call is TRBV11-2, the J call TRBJ1-2; D ambiguous. Germline CDR1 and CDR2: SGHAT and FQNNGV. The CDR3 spans 13 residues. The ends were cut back, 0 bases at V and 4 bases at J, with 6 bases in the middle. CDR3: CASSLDQVYGYTF. CDR3 DNA: TGTGCCAGCAGCTTAGACCAGGTCTATGGCTACACCTTC.

V usage is TRBV28 and J usage is TRBJ1-1, with D perhaps TRBD1 (6 bases). With 5 bases removed from V and 3 bases from J, the gap between germline ends came to 7 bases. The CDR3 is 12 residues long. Per germline, CDR1 MDHEN and CDR2 SYDVKM. Here the CDR3 reads CASSGQYTEAFF. The DNA of the CDR3 is TGTGCCAGCAGTGGACAGTACACTGAAGCTTTCTTT.

The chain uses TRBV7-9 and TRBJ2-2; D is possibly TRBD2 (5 bases). The CDR3 length is 16 residues. The V end lost 7 bases, the J end lost 7 bases, and 22 bases lay between the germline ends. CDR1 SEHNR and CDR2 FQNEAQ come from the germline V gene (reference sequence). The CDR3 region is CASTSPGRPMSGELFF. In DNA form, the CDR3 reads TGTGCCAGCACCTCCCCGGGGAGACCTATGAGCGGGGAGCTGTTTTTT.

The chain couples TRBV10-1 to TRBJ1-4; the D gene is possibly TRBD1 (5 bases). Trimming pared 1 base from V and 10 bases from J, leaving 7 bases between. CDR3 length: 12 residues. CDR1 and CDR2 (germline): WNHNN, SYGVQD (reference sequence). CDR3 bases: TGCGCCAGCAGTGAGTTGGGGGGAAAACTGTTTTTT. It specifies CASSELGGKLFF.

Note on this clone: A junction boundary mismatches the germline segment, possibly from a read error. This rearrangement joins TRBV30 to TRBJ1-2, with a tentative D call TRBD1 (5 bases). The germline V gene has CDR1 GTSNPN and CDR2 SVGIG (reference sequence). The CDR3 has 13 residues. The CDR3, as DNA: TGTGCCGGGAGCGGGCGGGGGAAGGATGGCTACACCTTC. Its translation: CAGSGRGKDGYTF.

This clone occurred a few times. The rearrangement joins TRBV18 to TRBJ2-1; D ambiguous. CDR1 and CDR2 from the germline V gene are KGHSH and LQKENI. The CDR3 covers 13 residues. V shed 3 bases and J shed 4 bases, with 7 bases lying between them. CDR3 bases: TGTGCCAGCTCACCGAGCCAATACAATGAGCAGTTCTTC. As protein: CASSPSQYNEQFF.

The chain joins TRBV7-9 to TRBJ1-1, with 7 bases identical to TRBD1. This CDR3 is 15 amino acids long. Germline V CDR1 and CDR2: SEHNR, FQNEAQ (reference sequence). The junction had 8 bases not matched to a gene; V was cut back by 4 bases and J by 3 bases. The DNA of the CDR3 is TGTGCCAGCAGCTCCTATACAGGGGTCCACACTGAAGCTTTCTTT. This sequence encodes CASSSYTGVHTEAFF.

This clone appeared once. The chain employs TRBV6-1 and TRBJ1-1, with D tentatively TRBD1 (6 bases). Germline CDR1 MNHNS, CDR2 SASEGT. The V and J ends lost 4 bases and 6 bases respectively, with 12 bases between them. The CDR3 sequence is 13 residues long. This CDR3 is CASSANYRAEAFF. The CDR3 DNA follows: TGTGCCAGCAGTGCGAATTACAGGGCTGAAGCTTTCTTT.

As DNA, the CDR3 is TGCAGCGTTGTTCGGGGACAGGGGGCTTACGAGCAGTACTTC. It translates to CSVVRGQGAYEQYF. The chain carries TRBV29-1 and TRBJ2-7; 12 bases line up with TRBD1. V lost 4 bases to trimming and J lost 4 bases; unmatched junction nucleotides: 5. The CDR3 contains 14 residues. Germline assignment: CDR1 SQVTM and CDR2 ANQGSEA.

The chain uses TRBV6-1 and TRBJ1-2; 7 nucleotides match TRBD1. J gave up 4 bases and V 3 bases, and 2 bases lay outside the gene matches. Per the germline V gene, CDR1 is MNHNS and CDR2 is SASEGT. This CDR3 spans 13 amino acids. The CDR3: CASSEGDSYGYTF. The CDR3 DNA reads as TGTGCCAGCAGTGAGGGGGACAGCTATGGCTACACCTTC.

V usage is TRBV7-8 and J usage is TRBJ2-3; D unresolved. Germline lookup yields CDR1 SGHVS and CDR2 FQNEAQ. V lost 3 bases and J 0 bases, leaving 7 bases between the germline ends. This CDR3 has 14 residues. The CDR3 nucleotides are TGTGCCAGCAGCTTGGAGCCGAGCACAGATACGCAGTATTTT. This codes for CASSLEPSTDTQYF.

In the case of this clone: The sample carries other DNA sequences with the same CDR3. The chain joins TRBV5-1 to TRBJ2-1, with 13 bases fitting TRBD2. The CDR3 consists of 16 residues. V shed 0 bases and J 4 bases; nucleotides not matched to a gene: 1. Germline V gene lookup returns CDR1 SGHRS and CDR2 YFSETQ. CDR3 nucleotides: TGCGCCAGCAGCTTGGGGGGACTAGCGGGATACAATGAGCAGTTCTTC. Amino acids: CASSLGGLAGYNEQFF.

This clone was detected many times. This chain joins TRBV2 and TRBJ2-7; D is uncertain. The CDR3 extends over 16 amino acids. V lost 0 bases and J lost 0, with 12 bases in between. Germline V lookup: CDR1 SNHLY, CDR2 FYNNEI. DNA of the CDR3: TGTGCCAGCAGTGAAGCGTATAAATCGAGCTCCTACGAGCAGTACTTC. It codes for CASSEAYKSSSYEQYF.

J is TRBJ1-6 and V is TRBV6-5, with D unresolved. Germline assignment: CDR1 MNHEY and CDR2 SVGAGI. Between the trimmed V and J ends, which lost 5 bases and 6 bases, there was a span of 8 bases. The CDR3 runs to 13 residues. This CDR3 reads CASSRTVNSPLHF. For the CDR3, the DNA is TGTGCCAGCAGTCGAACAGTTAATTCACCCCTCCACTTT.

The chain recombines TRBV30 with TRBJ2-7, with 9 nucleotides matching TRBD1. The ends lost 8 bases at V and 2 bases at J; junction bases unmatched: 10. This CDR3 comprises 14 residues. Per the germline V gene, CDR1 is GTSNPN and CDR2 is SVGIG (reference sequence). The CDR3, as DNA: TGTGCCCGTGGAGGGACAGGGAGAACCTACGAGCAGTACTTC. Translating gives CARGGTGRTYEQYF.

The chain is built from TRBV13 and TRBJ2-7; TRBD1 matches at 7 bases. Per germline, CDR1 PRHDT and CDR2 FYEKMQ (reference sequence). The junction had 7 bases not matched to a gene; V was cut back by 0 bases and J by 5 bases. The CDR3 runs to 15 residues. DNA for the CDR3: TGTGCCAGCAGCTTAGGCCAGGGGGTTCGGAACGAGCAGTACTTC. Its protein is CASSLGQGVRNEQYF.